The present T cell receptor (beta chain) was sequenced within a study of T cells in narcolepsy. Produced via immunoSEQ multiplex PCR; TCRdb's table is partial and in-frame only. The sample has 25,000 or so clones, roughly 85% seen once. To note about this clone: Its antigen remains unknown.

The study, taken as a whole, reports: HCRT-specific and TRIB2-specific autoreactive clonotypes appeared among same-patient CSF and blood CD4+ clonotypes. Healthy controls reportedly lacked the autoreactive clonotypes serially found in patients' blood.

The sequencing input was memory (CD45RA-) CD4+ T cells from blood. This TCR came from a human donor in good health.

As DNA, the CDR3 is TGTGCCAGCAGCCAAGATCTTGACCAGCCCCAGCATTTT. This gives the protein CASSQDLDQPQHF. The rearrangement joins TRBV5-4 to TRBJ1-5, with D unclear. This CDR3 spans 13 amino acids. CDR1 is SGHNT, CDR2 YYREEE, per germline (reference sequence). V gave up 4 bases and J gave up 7 bases, with 12 bases separating them.